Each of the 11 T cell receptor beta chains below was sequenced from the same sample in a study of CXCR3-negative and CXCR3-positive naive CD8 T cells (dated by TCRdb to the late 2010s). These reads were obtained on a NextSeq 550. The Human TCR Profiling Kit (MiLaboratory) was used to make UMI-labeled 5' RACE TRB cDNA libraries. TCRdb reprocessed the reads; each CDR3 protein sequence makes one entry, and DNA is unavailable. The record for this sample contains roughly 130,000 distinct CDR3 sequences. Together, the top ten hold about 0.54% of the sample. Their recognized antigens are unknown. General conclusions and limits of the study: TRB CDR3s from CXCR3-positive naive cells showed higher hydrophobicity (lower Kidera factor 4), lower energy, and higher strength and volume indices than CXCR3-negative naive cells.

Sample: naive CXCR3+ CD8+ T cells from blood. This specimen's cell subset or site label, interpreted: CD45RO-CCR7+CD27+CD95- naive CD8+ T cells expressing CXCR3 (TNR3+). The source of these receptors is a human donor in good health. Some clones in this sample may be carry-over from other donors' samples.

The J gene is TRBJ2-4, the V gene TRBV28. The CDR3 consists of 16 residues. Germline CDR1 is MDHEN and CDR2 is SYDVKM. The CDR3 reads CASSSYLGGGKNIQYF.

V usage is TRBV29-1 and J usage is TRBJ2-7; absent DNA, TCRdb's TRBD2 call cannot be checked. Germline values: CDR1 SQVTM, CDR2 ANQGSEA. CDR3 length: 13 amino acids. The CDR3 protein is CSVPRGGGNEQYF.

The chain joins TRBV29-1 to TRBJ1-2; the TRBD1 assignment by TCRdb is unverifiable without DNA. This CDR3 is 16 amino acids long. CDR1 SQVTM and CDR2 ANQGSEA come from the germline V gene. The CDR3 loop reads CSVGPGQGPTNYGYTF.

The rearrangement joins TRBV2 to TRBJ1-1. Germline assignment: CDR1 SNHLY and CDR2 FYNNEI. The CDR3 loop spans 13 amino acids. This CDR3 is CASSAAGKTEAFF. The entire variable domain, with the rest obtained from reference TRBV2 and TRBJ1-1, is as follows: EPEVTQTPSHQVTQMGQEVILRCVPISNHLYFYWYRQILGQKVEFLVSFYNNEISEKSEIFDDQFSVERPDGSNFTLKIRSTKLEDSAMYFCASSAAGKTEAFFGQGTRLTVV.

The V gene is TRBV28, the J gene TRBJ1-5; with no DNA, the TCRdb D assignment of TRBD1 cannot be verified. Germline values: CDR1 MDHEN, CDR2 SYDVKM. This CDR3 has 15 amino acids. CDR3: CASSKQGADNQPQHF. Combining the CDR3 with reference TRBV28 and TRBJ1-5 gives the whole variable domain DVKVTQSSRYLVKRTGEKVFLECVQDMDHENMFWYRQDPGLGLRLIYFSYDVKMKEKGDIPEGYSVSREKKERFSLILESASTNQTSMYLCASSKQGADNQPQHFGDGTRLSIL.

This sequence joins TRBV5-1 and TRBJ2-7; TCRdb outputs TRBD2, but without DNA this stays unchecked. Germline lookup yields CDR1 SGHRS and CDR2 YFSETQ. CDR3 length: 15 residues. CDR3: CASSSPGTATYEQYF. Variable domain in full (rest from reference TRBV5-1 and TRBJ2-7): KAGVTQTPRYLIKTRGQQVTLSCSPISGHRSVSWYQQTPGQGLQFLFEYFSETQRNKGNFPGRFSGRQFSNSRSEMNVSTLELGDSALYLCASSSPGTATYEQYFGPGTRLTVT.

CDR3 region: CASSTWTGRDTEAFF. The chain employs TRBV27 and TRBJ1-1; without DNA, the TCRdb call of TRBD1 cannot be checked. Germline assignment: CDR1 MNHEY and CDR2 SMNVEV (reference sequence). This CDR3 has 15 amino acids.

The CDR3 here is CASSWDSGNTEAFF. The rearrangement joins TRBV27 to TRBJ1-1; TCRdb outputs TRBD1, but without DNA this stays unchecked. Germline V gene sequence: CDR1 MNHEY, CDR2 SMNVEV (reference sequence). This CDR3 contains 14 residues.

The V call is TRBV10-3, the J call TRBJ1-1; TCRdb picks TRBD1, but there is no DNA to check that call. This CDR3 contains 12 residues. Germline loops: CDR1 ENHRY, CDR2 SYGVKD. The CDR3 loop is CATIQGNTEAFF.

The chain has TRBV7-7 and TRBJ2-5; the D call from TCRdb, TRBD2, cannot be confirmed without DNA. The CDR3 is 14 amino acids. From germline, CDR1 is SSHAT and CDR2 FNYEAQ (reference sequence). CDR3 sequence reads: CASSRLADQETQYF.

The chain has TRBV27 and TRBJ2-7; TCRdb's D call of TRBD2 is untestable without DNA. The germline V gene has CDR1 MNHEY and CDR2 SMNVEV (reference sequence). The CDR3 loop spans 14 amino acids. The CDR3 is CASTSSTGAYEQYF.